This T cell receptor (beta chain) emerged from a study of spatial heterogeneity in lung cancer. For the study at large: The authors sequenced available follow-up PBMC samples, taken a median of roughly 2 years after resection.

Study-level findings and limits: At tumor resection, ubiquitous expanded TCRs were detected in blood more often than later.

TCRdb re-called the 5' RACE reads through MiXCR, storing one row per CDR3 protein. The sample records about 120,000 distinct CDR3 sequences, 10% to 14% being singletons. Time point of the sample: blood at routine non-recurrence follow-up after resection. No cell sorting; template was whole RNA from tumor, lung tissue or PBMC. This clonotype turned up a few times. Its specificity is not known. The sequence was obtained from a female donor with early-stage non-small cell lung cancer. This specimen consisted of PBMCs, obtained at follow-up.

For the CDR3, the DNA is TGTGCCAGCAGATTTACGGTGAACACTGAAGCTTTCTTT. Encoded protein: CASRFTVNTEAFF. V and J are TRBV7-2 and TRBJ1-1; unclear D gene. Germline assignment: CDR1 SGHTA and CDR2 FQGNSA. This CDR3 spans 13 amino acids. V was pared by 6 bases and J by 0 bases, with 8 bases between.